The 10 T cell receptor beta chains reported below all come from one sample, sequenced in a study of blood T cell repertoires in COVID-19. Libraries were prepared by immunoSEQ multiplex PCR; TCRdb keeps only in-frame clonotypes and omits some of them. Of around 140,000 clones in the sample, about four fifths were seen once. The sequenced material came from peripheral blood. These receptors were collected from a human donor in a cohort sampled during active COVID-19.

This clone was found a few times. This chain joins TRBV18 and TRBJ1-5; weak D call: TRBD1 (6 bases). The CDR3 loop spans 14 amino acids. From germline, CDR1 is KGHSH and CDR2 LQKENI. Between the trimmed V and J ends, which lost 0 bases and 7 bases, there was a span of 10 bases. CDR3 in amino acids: CASSPPGAGQPQHF. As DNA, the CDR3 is TGTGCCAGCTCACCACCGGGGGCAGGCCAGCCCCAGCATTTT.

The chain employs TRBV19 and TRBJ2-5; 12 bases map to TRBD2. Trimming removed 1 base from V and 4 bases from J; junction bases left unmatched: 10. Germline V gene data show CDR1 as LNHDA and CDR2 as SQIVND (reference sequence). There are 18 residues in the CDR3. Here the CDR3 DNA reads TGTGCCAGTAGTATAGGTCAACTAGCGGGAGGAACCAGAGAGACCCAGTACTTC. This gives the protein CASSIGQLAGGTRETQYF.

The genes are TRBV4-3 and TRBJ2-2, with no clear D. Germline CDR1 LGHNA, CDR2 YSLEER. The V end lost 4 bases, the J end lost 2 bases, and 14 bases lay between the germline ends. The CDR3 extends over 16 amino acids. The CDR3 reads CASSRKPQDNTGELFF. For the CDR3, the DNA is TGCGCCAGCAGCCGAAAACCCCAGGATAACACCGGGGAGCTGTTTTTT.

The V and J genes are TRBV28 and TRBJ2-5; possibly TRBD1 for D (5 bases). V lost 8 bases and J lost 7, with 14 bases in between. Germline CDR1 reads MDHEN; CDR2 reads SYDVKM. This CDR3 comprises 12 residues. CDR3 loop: CASSTRQGTQYF. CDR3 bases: TGTGCCAGCTCCACCCGCCAGGGGACCCAGTACTTC.

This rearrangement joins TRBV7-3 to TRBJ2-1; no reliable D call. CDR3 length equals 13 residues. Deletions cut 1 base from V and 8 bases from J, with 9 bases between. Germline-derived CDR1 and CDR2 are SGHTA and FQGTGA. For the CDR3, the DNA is TGTGCCAGCAGCTTAAGTCGTCGGGATGAGCAGTTCTTC. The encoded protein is CASSLSRRDEQFF.

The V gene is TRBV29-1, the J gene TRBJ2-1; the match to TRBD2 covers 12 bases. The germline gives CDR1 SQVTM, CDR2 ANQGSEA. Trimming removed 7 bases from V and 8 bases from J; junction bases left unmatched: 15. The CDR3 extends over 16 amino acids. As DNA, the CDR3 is TGCAGCGCATTTCTATATCGACTAGCGGGAGCTCATGAGCAGTTCTTC. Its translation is CSAFLYRLAGAHEQFF.

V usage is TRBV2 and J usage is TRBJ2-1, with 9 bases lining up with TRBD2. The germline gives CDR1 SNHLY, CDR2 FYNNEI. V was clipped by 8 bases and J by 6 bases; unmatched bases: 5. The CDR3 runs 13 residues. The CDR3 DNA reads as TGTGCCAGCCGTCGGACTAGCGTCAATGAGCAGTTCTTC. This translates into CASRRTSVNEQFF.

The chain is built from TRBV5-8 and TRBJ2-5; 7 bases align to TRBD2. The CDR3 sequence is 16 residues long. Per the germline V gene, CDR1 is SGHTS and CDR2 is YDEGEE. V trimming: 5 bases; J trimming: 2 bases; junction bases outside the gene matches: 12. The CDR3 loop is CASRFGRTRSQETQYF. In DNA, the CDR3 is TGTGCCAGCAGATTCGGTCGGACTAGGTCTCAAGAGACCCAGTACTTC.

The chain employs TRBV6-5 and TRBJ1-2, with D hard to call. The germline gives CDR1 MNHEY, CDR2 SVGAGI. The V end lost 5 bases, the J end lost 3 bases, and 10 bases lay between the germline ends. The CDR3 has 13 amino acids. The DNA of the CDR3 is TGTGCCAGCAGTCTCCACCGAGACTATGGCTACACCTTC. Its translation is CASSLHRDYGYTF.

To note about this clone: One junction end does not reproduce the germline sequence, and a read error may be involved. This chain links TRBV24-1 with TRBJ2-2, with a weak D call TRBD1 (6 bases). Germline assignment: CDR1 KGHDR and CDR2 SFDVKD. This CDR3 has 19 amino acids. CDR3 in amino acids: CATSDLLGSGHWETAELFF. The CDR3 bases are TGTGCCACCAGTGATTTACTCGGCTCGGGACACTGGGAGACCGCGGAGCTGTTTTTT.